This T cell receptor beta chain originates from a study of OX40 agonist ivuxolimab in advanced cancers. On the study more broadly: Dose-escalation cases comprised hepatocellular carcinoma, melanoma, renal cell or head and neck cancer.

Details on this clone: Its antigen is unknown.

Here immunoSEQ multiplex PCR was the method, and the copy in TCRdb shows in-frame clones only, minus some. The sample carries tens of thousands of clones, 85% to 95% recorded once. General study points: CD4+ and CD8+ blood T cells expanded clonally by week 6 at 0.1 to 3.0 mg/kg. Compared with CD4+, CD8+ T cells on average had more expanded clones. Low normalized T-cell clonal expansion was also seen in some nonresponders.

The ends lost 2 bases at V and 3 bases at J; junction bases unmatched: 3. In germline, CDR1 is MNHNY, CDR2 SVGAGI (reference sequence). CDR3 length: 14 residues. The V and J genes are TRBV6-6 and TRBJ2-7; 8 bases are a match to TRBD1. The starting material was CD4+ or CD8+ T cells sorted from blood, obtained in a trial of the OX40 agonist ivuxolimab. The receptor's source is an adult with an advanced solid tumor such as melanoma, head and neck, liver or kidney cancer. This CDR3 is CASSYPGQDYEQYF. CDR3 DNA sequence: TGTGCCAGCAGTTACCCGGGACAGGACTACGAGCAGTACTTC.